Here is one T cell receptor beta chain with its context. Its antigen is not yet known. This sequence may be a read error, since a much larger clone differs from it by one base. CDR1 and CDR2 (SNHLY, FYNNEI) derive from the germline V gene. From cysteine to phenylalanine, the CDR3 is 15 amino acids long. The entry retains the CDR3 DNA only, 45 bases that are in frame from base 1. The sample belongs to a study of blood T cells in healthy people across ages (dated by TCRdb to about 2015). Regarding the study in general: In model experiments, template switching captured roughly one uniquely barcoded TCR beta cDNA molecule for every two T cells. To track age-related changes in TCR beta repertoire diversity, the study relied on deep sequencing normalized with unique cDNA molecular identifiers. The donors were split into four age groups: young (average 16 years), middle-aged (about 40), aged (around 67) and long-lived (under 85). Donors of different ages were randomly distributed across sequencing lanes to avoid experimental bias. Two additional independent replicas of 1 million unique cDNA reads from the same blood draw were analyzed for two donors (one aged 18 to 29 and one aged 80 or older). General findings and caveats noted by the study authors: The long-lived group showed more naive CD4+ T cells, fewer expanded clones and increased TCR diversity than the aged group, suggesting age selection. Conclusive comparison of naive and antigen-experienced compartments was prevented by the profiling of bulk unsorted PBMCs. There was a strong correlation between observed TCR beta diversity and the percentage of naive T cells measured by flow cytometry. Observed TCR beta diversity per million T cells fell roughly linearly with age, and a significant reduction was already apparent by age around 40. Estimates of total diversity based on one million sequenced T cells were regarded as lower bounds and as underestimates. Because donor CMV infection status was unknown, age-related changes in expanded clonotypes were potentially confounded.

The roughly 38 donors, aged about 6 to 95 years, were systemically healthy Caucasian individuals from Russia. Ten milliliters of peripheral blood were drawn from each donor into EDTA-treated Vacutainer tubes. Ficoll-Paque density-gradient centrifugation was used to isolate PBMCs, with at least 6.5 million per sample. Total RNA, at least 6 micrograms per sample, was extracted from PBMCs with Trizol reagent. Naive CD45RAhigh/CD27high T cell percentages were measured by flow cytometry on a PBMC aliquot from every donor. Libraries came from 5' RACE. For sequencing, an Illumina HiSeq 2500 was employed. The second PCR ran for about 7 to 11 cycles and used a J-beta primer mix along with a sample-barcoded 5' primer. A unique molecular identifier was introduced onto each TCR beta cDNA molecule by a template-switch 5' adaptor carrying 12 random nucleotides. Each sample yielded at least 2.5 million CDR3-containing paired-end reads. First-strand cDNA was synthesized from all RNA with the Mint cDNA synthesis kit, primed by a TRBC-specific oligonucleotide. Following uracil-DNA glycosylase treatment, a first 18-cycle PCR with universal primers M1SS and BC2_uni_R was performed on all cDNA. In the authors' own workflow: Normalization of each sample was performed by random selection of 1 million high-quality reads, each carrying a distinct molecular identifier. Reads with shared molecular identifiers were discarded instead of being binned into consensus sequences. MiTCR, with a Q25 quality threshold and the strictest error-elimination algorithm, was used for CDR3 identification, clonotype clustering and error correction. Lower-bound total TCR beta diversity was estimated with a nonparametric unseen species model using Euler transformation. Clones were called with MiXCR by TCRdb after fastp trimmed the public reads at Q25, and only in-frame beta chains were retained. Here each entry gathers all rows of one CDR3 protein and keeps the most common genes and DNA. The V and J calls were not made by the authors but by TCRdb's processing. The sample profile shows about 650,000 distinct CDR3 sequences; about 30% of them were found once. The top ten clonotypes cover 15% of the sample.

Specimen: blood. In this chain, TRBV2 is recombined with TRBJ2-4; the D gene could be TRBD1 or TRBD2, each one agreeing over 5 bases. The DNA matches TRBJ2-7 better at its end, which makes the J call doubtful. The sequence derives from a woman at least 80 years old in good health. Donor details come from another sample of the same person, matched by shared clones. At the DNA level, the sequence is TGTGCCAGCAGTGACGGGGCTGGGGAAAGCTACGAGCAGTACTTC. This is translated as CASSDGAGESYEQYF.